What follows are 20 T cell receptor beta chains derived from one specimen sequenced in a study of blood T cells in healthy people across ages. For the second PCR, which ran for about 7 to 11 cycles, a sample-barcoded 5' primer and a J-beta primer mix were used. TCRdb re-called the 5' RACE reads with MiXCR, one entry per CDR3 protein. The table lists some 1,800,000 distinct CDR3 sequences, around 42% of them singletons, with about 21% in the top ten. Sequencing input: blood. The receptors were sampled from a human donor in good health.

This rearrangement joins TRBV28 to TRBJ1-2, with 7 bases lining up with TRBD1. The CDR3 loop spans 15 amino acids. Germline V gene sequence: CDR1 MDHEN, CDR2 SYDVKM. V gave up 6 bases and J gave up 2 bases; unmatched junction bases: 9. CDR3 residues: CASRPGQDGNYGYTF. CDR3 DNA sequence: TGTGCCAGCAGACCCGGACAGGACGGCAACTATGGCTACACCTTC.

V usage is TRBV12-3 or TRBV12-4 and J usage is TRBJ1-5; TRBD1 matches 8 bases. The CDR3 is 20 residues long. The V and J ends lost 2 bases and 2 bases, in that order; junction bases with no gene match: 17. The CDR3 coding sequence is TGTGCCAGCAGTTTACTGCCCTTGATCTTTTCGGGACAGGGCAATCAGCCCCAGCATTTT. This codes for CASSLLPLIFSGQGNQPQHF.

The sample holds a few counts of this clonotype. This sequence joins TRBV3-1 and TRBJ2-5; 7 nucleotides agree with TRBD2. CDR3 length equals 15 residues. Germline V gene sequence: CDR1 LGHDT, CDR2 YNNKEL (reference sequence). V shed 1 base, J shed 6 bases, and the junction held 8 bases outside the gene matches. The CDR3 loop reads CASSQGRLAPKTQYF. In DNA, the CDR3 is TGTGCCAGCAGCCAAGGGCGACTAGCCCCAAAGACCCAGTACTTC.

This clonotype appeared a single time. One end of the junction fails to match germline, which may point to a read error. V usage is TRBV28 and J usage is TRBJ1-5; D gene unclear. CDR1 and CDR2 from the germline V gene are MDHEN and SYDVKM. The CDR3 totals 13 residues. CDR3 residues: CVSSAPSGQPQHF. CDR3 sequence (DNA): TGTGTCAGCAGTGCCCCCTCGGGGCAGCCCCAGCATTTT.

The chain employs TRBV24-1 and TRBJ2-1; 10 bases map to TRBD1. The CDR3 runs 14 residues. Germline values: CDR1 KGHDR, CDR2 SFDVKD. CDR3: CATSTGGPYNEQFF. The CDR3, as DNA: TGTGCTACCTCGACAGGGGGCCCATACAATGAGCAGTTCTTC.

This clonotype was observed once. An end of the junction differs from the germline gene, which may be a read error. The genes are TRBV11-1 and TRBJ1-1; no clear D. This CDR3 contains 15 residues. Looked up from germline, CDR1 is SGHAT and CDR2 is FQDESV (reference sequence). Here the CDR3 reads CASSPTRTANTGAFF. The CDR3 DNA follows: TGTGCCAGCAGTCCCACTCGGACTGCAAACACTGGAGCTTTCTTT.

This chain links TRBV3-1 with TRBJ2-1; D possibly corresponds to TRBD2 (6 bases). V was clipped by 7 bases and J by 15 bases, with 19 bases between them. There are 12 residues in the CDR3. Germline V gene sequence: CDR1 LGHDT, CDR2 YNNKEL (reference sequence). CDR3 sequence (DNA): TGTGCCAGCATCTCACGTAGCGGTCTAATGTTCTTC. It codes for CASISRSGLMFF.

The chain carries TRBV7-3 and TRBJ2-3, with 8 bases aligning to TRBD1. This CDR3 has 15 residues. Germline CDR1 is SGHTA and CDR2 is FQGTGA. J gave up 0 bases and V 5 bases, and 4 bases lay outside the gene matches. CDR3 sequence: CASSIDRGSTDTQYF. The CDR3 bases are TGTGCCAGCAGCATCGACAGGGGTAGCACAGATACGCAGTATTTT.

The table lists this clonotype with a few counts. The chain recombines TRBV11-2 with TRBJ2-3; D unclear. The germline V gene has CDR1 SGHAT and CDR2 FQNNGV. Trimming pared 6 bases from V and 2 bases from J, leaving 6 bases between. The CDR3 has 12 residues. As DNA, the CDR3 is TGTGCCAGCAGACTTAACACAGATACGCAGTATTTT. It yields the protein CASRLNTDTQYF. Variable domain in full (rest from reference TRBV11-2 and TRBJ2-3): EAGVAQSPRYKIIEKRQSVAFWCNPISGHATLYWYQQILGQGPKLLIQFQNNGVVDDSQLPKDRFSAERLKGVDSTLKIQPAKLEDSAVYLCASRLNTDTQYFGPGTRLTVL.

The chain carries TRBV7-2 and TRBJ1-2, with D perhaps TRBD1 (6 bases). V was trimmed by 1 base and J by 4 bases, leaving 10 bases between them. The CDR3 contains 14 residues. Germline CDR1 reads SGHTA; CDR2 reads FQGNSA. The CDR3 reads CASSLGGQIYGYTF. The CDR3 region has the DNA TGTGCCAGCAGCTTAGGGGGGCAGATCTATGGCTACACCTTC.

The V and J genes are TRBV4-2 and TRBJ2-3; D uncertain. The CDR3 contains 14 residues. V lost 0 bases and J 4 bases, leaving 8 bases between the germline ends. Germline assignment: CDR1 LGHNA and CDR2 YNFKEQ. For the CDR3, the DNA is TGTGCCAGCAGCCAAGATAAAAGGGCAGATACGCAGTATTTT. Translating gives CASSQDKRADTQYF.

The J gene is TRBJ2-3, the V gene TRBV20-1, with a weak D call TRBD2 (5 bases). V was cut by 5 bases and J by 2 bases, with 11 bases left in between. Germline lookup yields CDR1 DFQATT and CDR2 SNEGSKA (reference sequence). The CDR3 contains 13 residues. The CDR3: CSAPLLATDTQYF. The CDR3 nucleotides are TGCAGTGCTCCCCTTCTAGCCACAGATACGCAGTATTTT.

The J gene is TRBJ1-2, the V gene TRBV28, with D unresolved. This CDR3 contains 11 residues. V was trimmed by 8 bases and J by 6 bases, leaving 10 bases between them. The V gene's germline CDR1 is MDHEN and CDR2 SYDVKM. CDR3 in DNA: TGTGCCAGCCTGGCCGAGGATGGCTACACCTTC. Its protein is CASLAEDGYTF.

This clonotype was seen only a few times. This chain links TRBV28 with TRBJ2-1; 10 nucleotides align to TRBD2. Trimming cost V 6 bases and J 7 bases; bases outside gene matches: 6. Germline values: CDR1 MDHEN, CDR2 SYDVKM. CDR3 length equals 14 residues. This CDR3 reads CASRPGLAPNEQFF. CDR3 nucleotide sequence: TGTGCCAGCAGACCGGGACTAGCGCCTAATGAGCAGTTCTTC.

J is TRBJ1-4 and V is TRBV7-2; 9 bases are a match to TRBD1. This CDR3 is built from 13 residues. Germline V gene lookup returns CDR1 SGHTA and CDR2 FQGNSA. V dropped 8 bases and J dropped 6; count of bases not matched to a gene: 4. The CDR3 nucleotides are TGTGCCAGCGGGGACAGGGATTATGAAAAACTGTTTTTT. It translates to CASGDRDYEKLFF.

This clonotype was seen a handful of times. This chain links TRBV7-8 with TRBJ2-7; 13 bases line up with TRBD2. The J call is uncertain, as TRBJ2-5 better fits the DNA end. The CDR3 covers 18 residues. Germline assignment: CDR1 SGHVS and CDR2 FQNEAQ. CDR3 sequence: CASSLAQTSGGSQETQYF. The DNA for the CDR3 is TGTGCCAGCAGCTTAGCGCAGACTAGCGGGGGGTCGCAAGAGACCCAGTACTTC.

The chain combines TRBV7-9 with TRBJ2-3; 8 nucleotides match TRBD2. After removal of 2 bases from V and 2 bases from J, the junction contained 12 bases not matched to a gene. The CDR3 has 18 residues. Germline CDR1 and CDR2: SEHNR and FQNEAQ (reference sequence). Written as DNA, the CDR3 is TGTGCCAGCAGCTTATTTGTTCCGAGCGGGGGCTACACAGATACGCAGTATTTT. Translating gives CASSLFVPSGGYTDTQYF.

CDR3: CASSVGLAGLNEQFF. The CDR3 DNA is TGTGCCAGCAGCGTAGGACTAGCGGGGCTCAATGAGCAGTTCTTC. The chain employs TRBV9 and TRBJ2-1; TRBD2 agrees at 11 bases. V shed 0 bases, J shed 6 bases, and the junction held 2 bases outside the gene matches. CDR1 is SGDLS, CDR2 YYNGEE, per germline. The CDR3 loop spans 15 amino acids.

This chain links TRBV5-6 with TRBJ2-7; 7 nucleotides agree with TRBD2. Germline V gene lookup returns CDR1 SGHDT and CDR2 YYEEEE. The CDR3 spans 16 residues. V shed 4 bases, J shed 5 bases, and the junction held 15 bases outside the gene matches. The CDR3 sequence is CASSPPGGPSIHEQYF. The CDR3 region has the DNA TGTGCCAGCAGCCCCCCGGGGGGTCCGAGTATCCACGAGCAGTACTTC.

V usage is TRBV6-5 and J usage is TRBJ2-1, with D unclear. The CDR3 totals 13 residues. Trimming took 0 bases from V and 9 from J, leaving 9 bases between them. CDR1 and CDR2 from the germline V gene are MNHEY and SVGAGI. The CDR3, as DNA: TGTGCCAGCAGTTACTCGCGATCTGGTGAGCAGTTCTTC. It encodes CASSYSRSGEQFF.